This T cell receptor beta chain was documented in a study of Tregs in tolerant kidney transplant recipients (dated by TCRdb to about 2019). Regarding the study in general: Before combined kidney and bone marrow transplantation, this study identified donor-specific regulatory T cells using TCRbeta sequencing and then followed those same cells after transplant. TCRbeta repertoire sequencing was used in a few healthy controls to compare several ways of expanding Tregs specific for an allogeneic donor. On the study overall, not on this receptor specifically: Expanding Tregs with activated donor B cells appeared to identify the most biologically relevant and donor-specific TCRbeta repertoire. Biological reproducibility was not directly addressed, though technical replication error appeared minimal. The study was limited by small patient numbers, and the findings need validation in larger populations and under other immunosuppression protocols.

This clone is a singleton in its sample. Its antigen is not yet known. The sample holds no much larger clone one base away, and base qualities are not on file. Unstimulated Tregs (CD4+CD25+CD127-), CD4+ non-Tregs (CD4+CD25-), CD4 and CD8 cells were FACS-sorted from thawed PBMCs. Healthy control blood came either as purchased buffy coats or from healthy volunteers. Healthy control blood was processed to PBMCs by Ficoll density gradient and cryopreserved, and patient PBMCs were collected before and after transplant. CDR1 and CDR2 (SGHAT, FQNNGV) derive from the germline V gene. Between the V and J ends, shortened by 0 bases and 7 bases respectively, the junction contains 12 bases. Spanning cysteine to phenylalanine, the CDR3 consists of 15 amino acids. Just the 45-base CDR3 DNA is kept, in frame starting at base 1. Genomic DNA was extracted from sorted cells with the QIAGEN DNeasy Blood and Tissue Kit for TCRbeta CDR3 sequencing. Through immunoSEQ, high-throughput TCRbeta CDR3 sequencing was done commercially, including PCR amplification with internal controls and bias correction. The published analysis was carried out like this. Unique productive TCRbeta sequences were defined by CDR3 nucleotide sequence when primers matched and otherwise by CDR3 amino acid sequence together with Vbeta and Jbeta genes. As a correction for sorting error, sequences shared between sorted populations at a frequency ratio of 2:1 or less were discarded, and the remaining shared sequences were assigned to the higher population. Donor-reactive sequences were defined as at least 5-fold expanded in CFSE-low cells versus unstimulated cells, with frequency of at least 0.01% in CFSE-low cells. Jensen-Shannon divergence calculated on the top 100 TCRbeta sequences ranked by frequency was used to measure repertoire divergence. For samples with multiple sequencing runs, sorting error was corrected separately for each run before the runs were pooled. This immuneACCESS table, as held by TCRdb, lists in-frame sequences with V and J called but not all clones. Of the missing ones, under half trace to an unresolved V gene in checked studies; the others have no known cause. That table furnishes V, J and clone size, whereas the DNA furnished D and trimming. The table for this sample lists some 90,000 clones; around nine tenths of them were counted only once. Approximately 4.8% of the sample rests with the top ten.

In this chain, TRBV11-2 is recombined with TRBJ1-4; the D gene is possibly TRBD1, with 5 bases matching. The receptor's source is a human donor in good health. Sample: CD8+ T cells from blood. The CDR3 region has the sequence CASSLEARAGEKLFF. The sequenced DNA is TGTGCCAGCAGCTTAGAGGCCAGGGCGGGTGAAAAACTGTTTTTT. With all but the CDR3 taken from the reference TRBV11-2 and TRBJ1-4 genes, the full variable domain is: EAGVAQSPRYKIIEKRQSVAFWCNPISGHATLYWYQQILGQGPKLLIQFQNNGVVDDSQLPKDRFSAERLKGVDSTLKIQPAKLEDSAVYLCASSLEARAGEKLFFGSGTQLSVL.